Listed here is a single T cell receptor (beta chain). Antigen: not known. This sample is part of a study of CD8+ T cells in alopecia areata. Study-wide results and limits: Lesional scalp, especially alopecia totalis/universalis, showed higher clonality than normal scalp. Patients shared TCRs less clearly than mice did, possibly for HLA-related reasons. Sequencing of scalp samples also captures resident alphabeta T cells of normal skin.

Trimming took off 7 bases at V and 4 bases at J, with 22 bases between the two ends. Germline V lookup: CDR1 SNHLY, CDR2 FYNNEI. The CDR3 covers 16 residues. As the sequencing template, cDNA was produced by extracting RNA and reverse transcribing it. Profiled with immunoSEQ multiplex PCR; TCRdb holds only in-frame clones, not every one. The sample contains 150,000 or so clones, roughly 50% of which appear only once. This sequence originates from a human donor in good health. The specimen was CD4+ T cells sorted from blood. The rearrangement links TRBV2 to TRBJ2-5; D possibly corresponds to TRBD2 (6 bases). Here the CDR3 DNA reads TGTGCCAGCACCCTACCGGGGGACCCCAATTTAGAGACCCAGTACTTC. This encodes CASTLPGDPNLETQYF.